This TCR beta chain derives from a study of T cells after yellow fever vaccination. This clonotype was counted only a few times. Its target is unknown. Each CDR3 protein is one row after TCRdb ran MiXCR on the 5' RACE reads. This table has approximately 350,000 distinct CDR3 sequences, approximately 10% appearing once. The germline CDR1 and CDR2 sequences are DFQATT and SNEGSKA (reference sequence). J gave up 4 bases and V 5 bases, and 15 bases lay outside the gene matches. The CDR3 consists of 19 residues. Overall study results and limits: Most clones from primary vaccination resurfaced after the booster (around 97% CD4, around 91% CD8).

The TCR originated in a man between 18 and 29 years old who received the YFV17D yellow fever vaccine. V gene TRBV20-1 combines with J gene TRBJ2-3; 16 nucleotides agree with TRBD2. The specimen comprised PBMCs, sampled on the day of the first yellow fever vaccination. CDR3 sequence: CSALSVPGLAGGHSDTQYF. In DNA, the CDR3 is TGCAGTGCTCTATCAGTACCGGGACTAGCGGGGGGGCACTCAGATACGCAGTATTTT.